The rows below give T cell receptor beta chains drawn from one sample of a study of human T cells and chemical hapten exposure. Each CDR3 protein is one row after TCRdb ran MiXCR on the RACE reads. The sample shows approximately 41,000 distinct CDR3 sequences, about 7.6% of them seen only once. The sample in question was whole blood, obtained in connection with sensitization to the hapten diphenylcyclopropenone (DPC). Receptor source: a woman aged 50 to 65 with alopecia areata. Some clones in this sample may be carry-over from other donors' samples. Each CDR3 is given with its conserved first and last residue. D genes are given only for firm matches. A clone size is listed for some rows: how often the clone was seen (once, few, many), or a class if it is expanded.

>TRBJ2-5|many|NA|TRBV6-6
TGTGCCAGCATCTCGAGGGGACGGCAAGAGACCCAGTACTTC
CASISRGRQETQYF
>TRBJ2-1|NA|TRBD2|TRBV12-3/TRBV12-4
TGTGCCAGCAGTTTTCCCGCCCCCGGGACTAGCGGGAGCCATTCCTACAATGAGCAGTTCTTC
CASSFPAPGTSGSHSYNEQFF
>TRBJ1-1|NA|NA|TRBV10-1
TGCGCCAGCGGCTGCGACAGGTGGGAAGCTTTCTTT
CASGCDRWEAFF
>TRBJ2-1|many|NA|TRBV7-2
TGTGCCAGCACCGAGTCGGGGCGGGAACCCTACAATGAGCAGTTCTTC
CASTESGREPYNEQFF
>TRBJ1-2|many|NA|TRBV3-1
TGTGCCAGCAGCCAAGGGGGACGGTATAACTATGGCTACACCTTC
CASSQGGRYNYGYTF
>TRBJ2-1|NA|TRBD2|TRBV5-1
TGCGCCAGCGGCTACGGCGGGAGCGATGAGCAGTTCTTC
CASGYGGSDEQFF
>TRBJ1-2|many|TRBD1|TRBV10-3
TGTGCCACCCAGCAGGGGGCCAGTCGGGGCTACACCTTC
CATQQGASRGYTF
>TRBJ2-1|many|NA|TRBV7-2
TGTGCCAGCAGCCGGGACCGTTCCTACAATGAGCAGTTCTTC
CASSRDRSYNEQFF
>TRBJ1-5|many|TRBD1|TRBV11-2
TGTGCCAGCAGGTCATGGGGACAGTACAATCAGCCCCAGCATTTT
CASRSWGQYNQPQHF
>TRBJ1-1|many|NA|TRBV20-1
TGCAGTGCTACACTCAGGGGACGCGCCGACACTGAAGCTTTCTTT
CSATLRGRADTEAFF
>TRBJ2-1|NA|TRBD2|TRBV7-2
TGTGCCAGCAGCCAGGGACTACTCTCCTACAATGAGCAGTTCTTC
CASSQGLLSYNEQFF
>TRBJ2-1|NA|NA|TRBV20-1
TGCAGTGCCTTCCCTAGTCCGGACAATGAGCAGTTCTTC
CSAFPSPDNEQFF
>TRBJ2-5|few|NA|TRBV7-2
TGTGCCAGCAGCATGCCGGGACGCCATGGGGAGACCCAGTACTTC
CASSMPGRHGETQYF
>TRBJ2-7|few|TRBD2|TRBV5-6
TGTGCCAGCAGCTTCCGGACTAGCGGGAGGGCGCTCGAGCAGTACTTC
CASSFRTSGRALEQYF
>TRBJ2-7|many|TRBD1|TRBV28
TGTGCCAGCAGGGGACAGGGGGCCTACGAGCAGTACTTC
CASRGQGAYEQYF
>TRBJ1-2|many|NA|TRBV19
TGTGCCAGTAGTATGTATGGAGGAGAAGCTAACTATGGCTACACCTTC
CASSMYGGEANYGYTF
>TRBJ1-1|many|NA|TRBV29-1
TGCAGCGCCGCGGCCGGGGACCAAGCTTTCTTT
CSAAAGDQAFF
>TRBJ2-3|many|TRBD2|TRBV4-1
TGCGCCAGCAGCGAGATTAGCGGGAGAGGAGATACGCAGTATTTT
CASSEISGRGDTQYF
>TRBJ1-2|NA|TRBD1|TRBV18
TGTGCCAGCTCACCAGTGGCGGGACAGAGTTATGGCTACACCTTC
CASSPVAGQSYGYTF
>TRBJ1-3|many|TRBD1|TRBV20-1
TGCAGTGCTCCAAGACAGGGATCTGGAAACACCATATATTTT
CSAPRQGSGNTIYF
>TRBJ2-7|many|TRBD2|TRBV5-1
TGCGCCAGCAGCTCGGGACTAGCGGGAGTGCTCCCATACGAGCAGTACTTC
CASSSGLAGVLPYEQYF
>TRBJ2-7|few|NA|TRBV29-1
TGCAGCGTTGGTACGGACACCTACGAGCAGTACTTC
CSVGTDTYEQYF
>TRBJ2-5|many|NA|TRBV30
TGTGCCTGGAGTGTTCTCCAAGAGACCCAGTACTTC
CAWSVLQETQYF
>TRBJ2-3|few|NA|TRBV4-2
TGTGCCAGCAGCCAAGATCACGAGAGAGGGACAGATACGCAGTATTTT
CASSQDHERGTDTQYF
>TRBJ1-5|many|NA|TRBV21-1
TGTGCCAGCAGCCCTTTGAGGGACAGGGACAATCAGCCCCAGCATTTT
CASSPLRDRDNQPQHF
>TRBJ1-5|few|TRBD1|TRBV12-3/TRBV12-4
TGTGCCAGCAGTTTAGTAGGGGGCAACAATCAGCCCCAGCATTTT
CASSLVGGNNQPQHF
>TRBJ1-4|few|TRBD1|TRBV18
TGTGCCAGCTCACCGGGACAGGGCTCTAATGAAAAACTGTTTTTT
CASSPGQGSNEKLFF
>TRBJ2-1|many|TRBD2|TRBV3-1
TGTGCCAGCCGACTTACTAGCGGGAGACAGAATGAGCAGTTCTTC
CASRLTSGRQNEQFF
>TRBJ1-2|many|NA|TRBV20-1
TGCAGTGCTAGAGTCTCGGGCGACAAGTCTTATGGCTACACCTTC
CSARVSGDKSYGYTF
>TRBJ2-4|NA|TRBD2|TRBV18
TGTGCCAGCTCACCTGAGCGGGAGGGCCGCCTTGAAGCCAAAAACATTCAGTACTTC
CASSPEREGRLEAKNIQYF
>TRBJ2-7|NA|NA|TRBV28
TGTGCCAGCACGAGGGGGGCCTACGAGCAGTACTTC
CASTRGAYEQYF
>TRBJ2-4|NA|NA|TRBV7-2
TGTGCCAGCAGCCCCAGGGGGGATCCAAACATTCAGTACTTC
CASSPRGDPNIQYF
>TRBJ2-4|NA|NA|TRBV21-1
TGTGTCAACTTGCCCCGGGACGAAGCCAAAAACATTCAGTACTTC
CVNLPRDEAKNIQYF
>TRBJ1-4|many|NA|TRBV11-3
TGTGCCAGCAGCTTAGGGGGCGGTTACTCGGATGAAAAACTGTTTTTT
CASSLGGGYSDEKLFF
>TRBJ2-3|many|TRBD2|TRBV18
TGTGCCAGCTCACTAGCGGGAGACCCAGATACGCAGTATTTT
CASSLAGDPDTQYF
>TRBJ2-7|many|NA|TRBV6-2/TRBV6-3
TGTGCCAGCAGCCGGACAGCGCTAGAGCAGTACTTC
CASSRTALEQYF
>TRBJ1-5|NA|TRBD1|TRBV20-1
TGCAGTGCTCAAAAGATTGTTATGAGGGGGCGCGGCAATCAGCCCCAGCATTTT
CSAQKIVMRGRGNQPQHF
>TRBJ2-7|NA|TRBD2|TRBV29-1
TGCAGCGTTGGAGCGGGAGGGCCCTACGAGCAGTACTTC
CSVGAGGPYEQYF
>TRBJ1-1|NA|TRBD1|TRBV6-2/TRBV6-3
TGTGCCAGCAGTACGAATTACAGGGGAAACCTGGGAGCTTTCTTT
CASSTNYRGNLGAFF
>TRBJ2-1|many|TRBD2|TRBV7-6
TGTGCCAGCAGCCTGCGGGAGTTGAGCAATGAGCAGTTCTTC
CASSLRELSNEQFF
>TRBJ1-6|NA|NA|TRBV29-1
TGCAGCGTTAGGGACTTCTCTAATTCACCCCTCCACTTT
CSVRDFSNSPLHF
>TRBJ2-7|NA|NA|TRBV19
TGTGCCAGTAGTAAAGGGGTCTCCTACGAGCAGTACTTC
CASSKGVSYEQYF
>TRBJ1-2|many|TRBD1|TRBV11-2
TGTGCCAGCAGCTCCGGGACAGACAACAGGCCTAACTATGGCTACACCTTC
CASSSGTDNRPNYGYTF
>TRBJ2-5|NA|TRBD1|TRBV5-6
TGTGCCAGCAGTACTCCGACAGGGGGCAAAGAGACCCAGTACTTC
CASSTPTGGKETQYF
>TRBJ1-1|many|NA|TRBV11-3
TGTGCCAGCAGCTCTCGGGCTGGGGGGAACACTGAAGCTTTCTTT
CASSSRAGGNTEAFF
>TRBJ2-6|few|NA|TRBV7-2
TGTGCCAGCAGCTTAGACGGTGGGGCCAACGTCCTGACTTTC
CASSLDGGANVLTF